Listed below are T cell receptor beta chains from one sample, sequenced in a study of T cell responses to AZD1222 COVID-19 vaccine. Sequencing was performed with immunoSEQ multiplex PCR; in TCRdb, only in-frame clones are kept and a portion is missing. In the table there are about 140,000 clones, about 92% of which are singletons. The sequences come from peripheral blood, collected 28 days after the second AZD1222 dose. The receptor source for this set is an adult who received the AZD1222 COVID-19 vaccine. CDR3s include the opening cysteine and the closing phenylalanine or tryptophan. A D gene is named only where the DNA matches it firmly. Clone sizes are given selectively: once, few, many, or a class where the clone is expanded.

j_call,v_call,d_call,clone_size,cdr3_aa,cdr3_nt
TRBJ2-2,TRBV12-3/TRBV12-4,NA,NA,CASSFRGAGELFF,TGTGCCAGCAGTTTTAGGGGAGCCGGGGAGCTGTTTTTT
TRBJ1-2,TRBV19,TRBD1,NA,CASSIVLHRGDGYTF,TGTGCCAGTAGTATCGTCCTTCACAGGGGAGATGGCTACACCTTC
TRBJ2-2,TRBV29-1,TRBD2,NA,CSGRLAGLTGELFF,TGCAGCGGCCGACTAGCGGGCCTCACCGGGGAGCTGTTTTTT
TRBJ1-1,TRBV3-1/TRBV3-2,NA,NA,CASSAMGGYTEAFF,TGTGCCAGCAGCGCCATGGGTGGATACACTGAAGCTTTCTTT
TRBJ1-4,TRBV5-1,NA,NA,CASSLLATNEKLFF,TGCGCCAGCAGCTTGCTAGCAACTAATGAAAAACTGTTTTTT
TRBJ2-1,TRBV11-3,NA,NA,CASSPSPRVQRFF,TGTGCCAGCAGCCCCAGCCCCAGGGTGCAACGGTTCTTC
TRBJ1-2,TRBV7-3,NA,NA,CASSPGQTNYGYTF,TGTGCCAGCAGCCCGGGGCAGACTAACTATGGCTACACCTTC
TRBJ2-3,TRBV18,NA,NA,CASSPPGTISSTDTQYF,TGTGCCAGCTCACCACCAGGCACTATCTCCAGCACAGATACGCAGTATTTT
TRBJ1-5,TRBV27,TRBD1,NA,CASRSGQGLFFGGQPQHF,TGTGCCAGCAGATCGGGACAGGGCTTATTTTTTGGGGGTCAGCCCCAGCATTTT
TRBJ2-7,TRBV13,NA,NA,CASSSKVRSRGIYEQYF,TGTGCCAGCAGCTCTAAGGTGAGGTCCAGGGGAATCTACGAGCAGTACTTC
TRBJ1-2,TRBV28,NA,NA,CASSLYSRTRSYGYTF,TGTGCCAGCAGTTTATACTCGAGAACTAGGAGTTATGGCTACACCTTC
TRBJ2-1,TRBV6-5,TRBD2,NA,CASSYRLATNNEQFF,TGTGCCAGCAGTTACCGACTAGCGACAAACAATGAGCAGTTCTTC
TRBJ2-7,TRBV19,TRBD2,NA,CASSTGLAGVTEQYF,TGTGCCAGTAGTACAGGACTAGCGGGAGTAACCGAGCAGTACTTC
TRBJ2-1,TRBV2,NA,NA,CASSVRPLSYNEQFF,TGTGCCAGCAGTGTTAGGCCTCTCTCCTACAATGAGCAGTTCTTC
TRBJ2-7,TRBV10-2,TRBD1,NA,CASSDRTGSIYEQYF,TGCGCCAGCAGTGACCGGACAGGGAGCATCTACGAGCAGTACTTC
TRBJ1-1,TRBV18,TRBD1,NA,CASSQRMDRVSTEAFF,TGTGCCAGCTCACAGAGAATGGACAGGGTGAGCACTGAAGCTTTCTTT
TRBJ1-5,TRBV6-6,NA,NA,CASSPIQGYSNQPQHF,TGTGCCAGCAGTCCCATACAGGGTTATAGCAATCAGCCCCAGCATTTT
TRBJ1-2,TRBV29-1,TRBD1,few,CSGVTGADYGYTF,TGCAGCGGCGTTACAGGGGCGGACTATGGCTACACCTTC
TRBJ2-2,TRBV6-6,NA,NA,CASSYTDKNTGELFF,TGTGCCAGCAGTTACACCGACAAGAACACCGGGGAGCTGTTTTTT
TRBJ2-7,TRBV3-1/TRBV3-2,NA,NA,CASSQDRRLGGREQYF,TGTGCCAGCAGCCAAGACAGGAGGTTGGGTGGTCGCGAGCAGTACTTC
TRBJ2-1,TRBV7-7,NA,NA,CASSPETSSYNEQFF,TGTGCCAGCAGCCCTGAAACGAGCTCCTACAATGAGCAGTTCTTC
TRBJ2-7,TRBV5-1,TRBD1,NA,CASSLGQGPYEQYF,TGCGCCAGCAGCTTGGGACAGGGCCCGTACGAGCAGTACTTC
TRBJ1-1,TRBV4-2,NA,NA,CASSQGSNTEAFF,TGTGCCAGCAGCCAAGGCAGTAACACTGAAGCTTTCTTT
TRBJ1-3,TRBV19,TRBD1,NA,CASSPTRTGSGNTIYF,TGTGCCAGTAGTCCCACGCGGACAGGGTCTGGAAACACCATATATTTT
TRBJ2-3,TRBV7-3,NA,NA,CASSHSVSSTDTQYF,TGTGCCAGCAGCCATAGCGTCTCTAGCACAGATACGCAGTATTTT
TRBJ2-1,TRBV9,TRBD1,NA,CASSVGGQGAINEQFF,TGTGCCAGCAGCGTAGGGGGACAGGGGGCGATTAATGAGCAGTTCTTC
TRBJ2-1,TRBV5-6,TRBD1,NA,CASSTYHRGQNNEQFF,TGTGCCAGCAGCACCTACCACAGGGGGCAGAATAATGAGCAGTTCTTC
TRBJ2-7,TRBV7-7,TRBD1,NA,CASSPGQGAYEQYF,TGTGCCAGCAGCCCAGGACAGGGCGCCTACGAGCAGTACTTC
TRBJ1-2,TRBV30,NA,NA,CAWTTGYYGYTF,TGTGCCTGGACTACAGGGTACTATGGCTACACCTTC
TRBJ1-5,TRBV10-3,NA,NA,CATSPSTDNQPQHF,TGTGCCACCTCACCCTCGACAGATAATCAGCCCCAGCATTTT
TRBJ2-7,TRBV4-2,TRBD2,NA,CASSQIPTGLAGGNYEQYF,TGTGCCAGCAGCCAAATCCCGACGGGACTAGCGGGGGGGAACTACGAGCAGTACTTC
TRBJ1-4,TRBV7-2,NA,NA,CASSTWWGQGTEKLFF,TGTGCCAGCAGCACCTGGTGGGGCCAGGGGACCGAAAAACTGTTTTTT
TRBJ1-5,TRBV28,NA,NA,CASRGINQPQHF,TGTGCCAGTCGGGGGATCAATCAGCCCCAGCATTTT
TRBJ2-1,TRBV6-6,TRBD1,NA,CASSSGGIEQFF,TGTGCCAGCAGTTCAGGGGGCATTGAGCAGTTCTTC
TRBJ2-2,TRBV6-4,NA,NA,CASSGEGMNTGELFF,TGTGCCAGCAGTGGTGAGGGGATGAACACCGGGGAGCTGTTTTTT
TRBJ1-5,TRBV2,NA,NA,CASTPAGSNQPQHF,TGTGCCAGCACCCCGGCAGGAAGCAATCAGCCCCAGCATTTT
TRBJ1-6,TRBV28,TRBD1,NA,CASSPGQGTNLAPLHF,TGTGCCAGCAGTCCGGGACAGGGGACGAATTTGGCACCCCTCCACTTT
TRBJ1-3,TRBV11-3,NA,NA,CASSLGQDARNTIYF,TGTGCCAGCAGCTTAGGACAGGACGCGAGAAACACCATATATTTT
TRBJ2-2,TRBV6-1,TRBD1,NA,CASSGRTGGVAGTGELFF,TGTGCCAGCAGTGGTAGGACAGGGGGAGTAGCGGGCACCGGGGAGCTGTTTTTT
TRBJ1-5,TRBV6-5,NA,NA,CASSPRGGNQPQHF,TGTGCCAGCAGTCCAAGGGGGGGCAATCAGCCCCAGCATTTT